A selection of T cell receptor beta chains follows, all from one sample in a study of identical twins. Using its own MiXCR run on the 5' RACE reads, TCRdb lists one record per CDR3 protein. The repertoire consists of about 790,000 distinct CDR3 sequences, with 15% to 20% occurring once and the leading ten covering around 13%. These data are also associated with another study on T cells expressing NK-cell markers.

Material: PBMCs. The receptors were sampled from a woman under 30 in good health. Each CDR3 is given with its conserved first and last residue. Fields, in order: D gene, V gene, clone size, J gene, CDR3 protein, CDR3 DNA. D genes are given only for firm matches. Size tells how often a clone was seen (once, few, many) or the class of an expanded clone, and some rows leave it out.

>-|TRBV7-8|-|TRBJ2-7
CASSWTVNYEQYF
TGTGCCAGCAGTTGGACAGTAAACTACGAGCAGTACTTC
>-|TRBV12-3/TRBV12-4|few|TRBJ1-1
CASSPGQGPNTEAFF
TGTGCCAGCAGCCCTGGGCAGGGGCCGAACACTGAAGCTTTCTTT
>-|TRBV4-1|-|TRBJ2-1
CASRGYTYNEQFF
TGCGCCAGCAGGGGGTATACCTACAATGAGCAGTTCTTC
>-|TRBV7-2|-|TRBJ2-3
CASTKSPRGTDTQYF
TGTGCCAGCACCAAAAGCCCCAGGGGAACAGATACGCAGTATTTT
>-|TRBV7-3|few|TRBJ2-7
CASSLNPQGHEQYF
TGTGCCAGCAGCTTAAATCCCCAGGGTCACGAGCAGTACTTC
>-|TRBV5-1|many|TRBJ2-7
CASNSDSYEQYF
TGCGCCAGCAATAGCGACTCCTACGAGCAGTACTTC
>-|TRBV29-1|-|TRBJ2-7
CSVAGSRTYEQYF
TGCAGCGTTGCCGGGAGCCGTACCTACGAGCAGTACTTC
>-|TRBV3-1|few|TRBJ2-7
CASSHSAREQYF
TGTGCCAGCAGCCACTCAGCCCGCGAGCAGTACTTC
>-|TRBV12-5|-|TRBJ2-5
CASGFSVDSRQGGETQYF
TGTGCTAGTGGTTTCTCGGTGGACTCGCGGCAAGGGGGAGAGACCCAGTACTTC
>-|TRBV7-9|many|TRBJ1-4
CASSSGEAENEKLFF
TGTGCCAGCAGCTCGGGCGAGGCGGAAAATGAAAAACTGTTTTTT
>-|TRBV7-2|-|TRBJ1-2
CASSLDVREIYGYTF
TGTGCCAGCAGCTTAGACGTTCGAGAGATCTATGGCTACACCTTC
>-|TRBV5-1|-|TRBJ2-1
CASSRGEYPPNEQFF
TGCGCCAGCAGCCGAGGGGAGTACCCGCCCAATGAGCAGTTCTTC
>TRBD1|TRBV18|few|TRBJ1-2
CASSPEGQTIFYGYTF
TGTGCCAGCTCACCCGAGGGACAGACTATATTTTATGGCTACACCTTC
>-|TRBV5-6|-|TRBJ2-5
CASSLGQPSGTQYF
TGTGCCAGCAGCTTGGGACAGCCCTCCGGGACCCAGTACTTC
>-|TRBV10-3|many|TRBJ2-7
CAISESPYEQYF
TGTGCCATCAGTGAGTCCCCCTACGAGCAGTACTTC
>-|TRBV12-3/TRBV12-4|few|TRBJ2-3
CASSSRVGGGGDTQYF
TGTGCCAGCAGTAGCCGTGTGGGGGGCGGCGGGGATACGCAGTATTTT
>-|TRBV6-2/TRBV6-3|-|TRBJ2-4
CASSRTGTTFTKNIQYF
TGTGCCAGCAGTCGAACCGGGACAACTTTTACCAAAAACATTCAGTACTTC
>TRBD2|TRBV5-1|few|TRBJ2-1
CASRPSSGGAKFF
TGCGCCAGCAGACCCAGTAGCGGGGGGGCTAAGTTCTTC
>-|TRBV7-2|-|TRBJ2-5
CASSLGGPAQETQYF
TGTGCCAGCAGCTTAGGAGGGCCGGCCCAAGAGACCCAGTACTTC
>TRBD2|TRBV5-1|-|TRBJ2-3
CASSKGLAGGTDTQYF
TGCGCCAGCAGCAAAGGACTAGCGGGAGGGACAGATACGCAGTATTTT
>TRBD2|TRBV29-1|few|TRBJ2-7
CSVEGPAGEGTDEQYF
TGCAGCGTTGAAGGGCCAGCGGGGGAAGGAACGGACGAGCAGTACTTC
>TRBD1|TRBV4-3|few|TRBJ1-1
CASSQEGGNEAFF
TGCGCCAGCAGCCAAGAAGGGGGCAATGAAGCTTTCTTT
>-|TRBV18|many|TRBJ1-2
CASSPGNGYTF
TGTGCCAGCTCACCGGGGAATGGCTACACCTTC
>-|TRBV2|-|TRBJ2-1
CASSEWGTYNEQFF
TGTGCCAGCAGTGAGTGGGGGACTTACAATGAGCAGTTCTTC
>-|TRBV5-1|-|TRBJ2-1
CASSIPGRNNEQFF
TGCGCCAGCAGCATTCCGGGACGGAACAATGAGCAGTTCTTC
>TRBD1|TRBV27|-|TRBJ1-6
CASSTRGQLNHIHSPLHF
TGTGCCAGCAGTACTAGGGGACAGCTAAACCATATCCATTCACCCCTCCACTTT
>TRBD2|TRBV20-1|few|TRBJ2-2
CSAERASGGANTGELFF
TGCAGTGCTGAAAGGGCTAGCGGGGGGGCGAACACCGGGGAGCTGTTTTTT
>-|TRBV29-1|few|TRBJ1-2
CSVEGTDYGYTF
TGCAGCGTTGAAGGGACAGATTATGGCTACACCTTC
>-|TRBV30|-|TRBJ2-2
CAWTRHPLQTGELFF
TGTGCCTGGACCCGACATCCCCTACAGACCGGGGAGCTGTTTTTT
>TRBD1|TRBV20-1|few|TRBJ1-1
CSAYRGLGEAFF
TGCAGTGCTTACAGGGGCCTCGGTGAAGCTTTCTTT
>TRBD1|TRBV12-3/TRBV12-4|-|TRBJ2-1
CASSSNRGLGYNEQFF
TGTGCCAGCAGTTCCAACAGGGGGCTGGGGTACAATGAGCAGTTCTTC
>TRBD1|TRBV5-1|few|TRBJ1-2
CASSLGPPGTGLGYTF
TGCGCCAGCAGCTTGGGGCCTCCCGGGACAGGGCTCGGCTACACCTTC
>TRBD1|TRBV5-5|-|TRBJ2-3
CATSSRGQRDTQYF
TGTGCCACCTCGTCCAGGGGGCAGAGAGATACGCAGTATTTT
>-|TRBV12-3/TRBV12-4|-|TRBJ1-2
CASRTDSGYTF
TGTGCCAGCAGGACAGATTCAGGCTACACCTTC
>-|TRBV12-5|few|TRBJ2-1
CASGSYRVRVYNEQFF
TGTGCTAGTGGTTCTTACAGGGTTCGGGTCTACAATGAGCAGTTCTTC
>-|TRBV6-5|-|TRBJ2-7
CASSFGRGPPYEQYF
TGTGCCAGCAGTTTCGGCAGGGGACCCCCCTACGAGCAGTACTTC
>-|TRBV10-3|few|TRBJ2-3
CAIKERSTDTQYF
TGTGCCATCAAAGAGCGGTCGACAGATACGCAGTATTTT
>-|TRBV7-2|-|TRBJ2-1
CASSPGGWQSSYNEQFF
TGTGCCAGCAGCCCGGGCGGGTGGCAGAGCTCCTACAATGAGCAGTTCTTC
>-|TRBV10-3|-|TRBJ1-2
CAINNNRRDNYGYTF
TGTGCCATCAACAATAATCGACGGGATAACTATGGCTACACCTTC
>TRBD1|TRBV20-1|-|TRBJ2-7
CSAPTTGAHEQYF
TGCAGTGCTCCCACGACAGGGGCGCACGAGCAGTACTTC
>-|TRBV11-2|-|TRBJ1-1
CASSSGRKVEAFF
TGTGCCAGCAGCTCAGGGAGGAAAGTTGAAGCTTTCTTT
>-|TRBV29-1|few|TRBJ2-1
CSVVGALRGNEQFF
TGCAGCGTTGTCGGTGCCCTTAGAGGCAATGAGCAGTTCTTC
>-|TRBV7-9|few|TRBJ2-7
CASSSPGLFPYEQYF
TGTGCCAGCAGCTCTCCGGGACTGTTTCCCTACGAGCAGTACTTC